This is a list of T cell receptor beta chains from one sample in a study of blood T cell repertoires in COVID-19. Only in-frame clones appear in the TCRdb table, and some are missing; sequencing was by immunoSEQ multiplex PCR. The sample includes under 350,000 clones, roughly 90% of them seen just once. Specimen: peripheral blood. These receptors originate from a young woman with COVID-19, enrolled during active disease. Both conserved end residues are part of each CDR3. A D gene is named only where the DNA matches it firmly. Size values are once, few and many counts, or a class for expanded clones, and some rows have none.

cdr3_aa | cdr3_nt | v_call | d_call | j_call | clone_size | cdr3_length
CATSDLGGSSHSYNEQFF | TGTGCCACCAGTGATTTAGGCGGGAGCTCTCATTCCTACAATGAGCAGTTCTTC | TRBV24-1 | TRBD2 | TRBJ2-1 | NA | 18
CASSTPGGLYNEQFF | TGTGCCAGCAGCACTCCAGGGGGCCTATACAATGAGCAGTTCTTC | TRBV28 | TRBD1 | TRBJ2-1 | NA | 15
CASSQDRGRVSEAFF | TGCGCCAGCAGCCAGGACAGGGGGCGAGTCAGTGAAGCTTTCTTT | TRBV4-3 | TRBD1 | TRBJ1-1 | NA | 15
CASRGLAGNTGELFF | TGCGCCAGCAGGGGGCTAGCGGGGAACACCGGGGAGCTGTTTTTT | TRBV4-1 | TRBD2 | TRBJ2-2 | NA | 15
CASSYRQGMGTDTQYF | TGTGCCAGCAGCTACCGACAGGGGATGGGCACAGATACGCAGTATTTT | TRBV28 | TRBD1 | TRBJ2-3 | NA | 16
CASSTDRVNQPQHF | TGTGCCAGTAGTACTGACAGGGTAAATCAGCCCCAGCATTTT | TRBV19 | TRBD1 | TRBJ1-5 | NA | 14
CASNDRGISDTQYF | TGTGCCAGCAACGACAGGGGAATTTCAGATACGCAGTATTTT | TRBV6-5 | TRBD1 | TRBJ2-3 | NA | 14
CASSLAPQGPSGEQYF | TGTGCCAGCAGCTTAGCGCCGCAGGGTCCCTCCGGCGAGCAGTACTTC | TRBV7-6 | NA | TRBJ2-7 | NA | 16
CASSQSVTGGRETQYF | TGTGCCAGCAGCCAAAGTGTGACAGGGGGCCGAGAGACCCAGTACTTC | TRBV3-1/TRBV3-2 | TRBD1 | TRBJ2-5 | NA | 16
CAWRLRASTDTQYF | TGTGCCTGGAGATTGAGGGCTAGCACAGATACGCAGTATTTT | TRBV30 | NA | TRBJ2-3 | NA | 14
CASSRSDTQYF | TGTGCCAGCAGCCGTTCTGATACGCAGTATTTT | TRBV5-6 | NA | TRBJ2-3 | NA | 11
CASTQAGFVEFF | TGTGCCAGCACCCAGGCAGGGTTTGTGGAGTTCTTC | TRBV7-8 | NA | TRBJ2-1 | NA | 12
CASSLRDRGEKLFF | TGTGCCAGCAGTTTACGGGACAGGGGTGAAAAACTGTTTTTT | TRBV27 | TRBD1 | TRBJ1-4 | NA | 14
CSVEDLGVVFF | TGCAGCGTTGAAGATCTAGGGGTTGTGTTCTTC | TRBV29-1 | NA | TRBJ2-1 | NA | 11
CASSDRASGTSYEQYF | TGCGCCAGCAGTGACCGTGCTAGCGGGACCTCCTACGAGCAGTACTTC | TRBV10-1 | TRBD2 | TRBJ2-7 | NA | 16
CASSQTGTGSQPQHF | TGCGCCAGCAGCCAAACAGGGACGGGGAGTCAGCCCCAGCATTTT | TRBV4-1 | NA | TRBJ1-5 | NA | 15
CATSDRRDRTISGANVLTF | TGTGCCACCAGTGACCGCCGGGACAGGACTATCTCTGGGGCCAACGTCCTGACTTTC | TRBV24-1 | TRBD1 | TRBJ2-6 | NA | 19
CASSWTVSTGNGYTF | TGCGCCAGCAGCTGGACCGTTTCGACAGGGAATGGCTACACCTTC | TRBV5-1 | TRBD1 | TRBJ1-2 | NA | 15
CASSPQQGWTGELFF | TGTGCCAGCAGCCCACAACAGGGGTGGACCGGGGAGCTGTTTTTT | TRBV5-5 | TRBD1 | TRBJ2-2 | NA | 15
CSVGWADEQYF | TGCAGCGTTGGTTGGGCAGACGAGCAGTACTTC | TRBV29-1 | NA | TRBJ2-7 | NA | 11
CATQGTSGIYEQYF | TGTGCCACCCAGGGGACTAGCGGGATTTACGAGCAGTACTTC | TRBV10-3 | TRBD2 | TRBJ2-7 | NA | 14
CASSSRWGRGDTQYF | TGTGCCAGCAGTTCAAGGTGGGGGAGGGGAGATACGCAGTATTTT | TRBV28 | TRBD2 | TRBJ2-3 | NA | 15
CASSPRSGANEKLFF | TGTGCCAGCTCACCACGCTCGGGAGCTAATGAAAAACTGTTTTTT | TRBV18 | NA | TRBJ1-4 | NA | 15
CASRGLAGGISNEQFF | TGTGCCAGCAGGGGACTAGCGGGAGGTATATCGAATGAGCAGTTCTTC | TRBV27 | TRBD2 | TRBJ2-1 | NA | 16
CASSRGRNPYNEQFF | TGTGCCAGCAGTCGCGGGAGAAACCCCTACAATGAGCAGTTCTTC | TRBV27 | TRBD2 | TRBJ2-1 | NA | 15
CASSPTGLGYTF | TGCGCCAGCAGCCCGACAGGTCTTGGCTACACCTTC | TRBV5-1 | NA | TRBJ1-2 | NA | 12
CASSRTGAYEQYF | TGTGCCAGCAGCAGGACAGGGGCCTACGAGCAGTACTTC | TRBV5-6 | TRBD1 | TRBJ2-7 | NA | 13
CASSNPLRDNQPQHF | TGTGCCAGCAGTAACCCCCTCAGGGACAATCAGCCCCAGCATTTT | TRBV28 | NA | TRBJ1-5 | NA | 15
CASIPAGAYEQYF | TGTGCCAGCATCCCAGCGGGAGCCTACGAGCAGTACTTC | TRBV6-5 | TRBD2 | TRBJ2-7 | once | 13
CASSYSSGGYEQYF | TGTGCCAGCAGTTACTCGTCGGGGGGATACGAGCAGTACTTC | TRBV6-5 | TRBD2 | TRBJ2-7 | NA | 14
CASSIAGTSGSSEQYF | TGTGCCAGTAGTATAGCCGGGACTAGCGGGAGTTCCGAGCAGTACTTC | TRBV19 | TRBD2 | TRBJ2-7 | NA | 16
CASSLAGPIAKNIQYF | TGTGCCAGCAGTTTAGCAGGTCCTATAGCCAAAAACATTCAGTACTTC | TRBV28 | NA | TRBJ2-4 | NA | 16
CASSLVGAYEQYF | TGTGCCAGCAGCTTAGTGGGGGCGTACGAGCAGTACTTC | TRBV11-2 | NA | TRBJ2-7 | once | 13
CASSVGAGNEKLFF | TGTGCCAGCAGCGTAGGAGCCGGGAATGAAAAACTGTTTTTT | TRBV9 | NA | TRBJ1-4 | NA | 14
CASSFRGGEQYF | TGTGCCAGCAGTTTTAGGGGTGGCGAGCAGTACTTC | TRBV28 | NA | TRBJ2-7 | NA | 12
CASSTRTGDYTDTQYF | TGCGCCAGCAGCACAAGGACTGGAGATTACACAGATACGCAGTATTTT | TRBV5-1 | NA | TRBJ2-3 | NA | 16
CATSAADTQYF | TGTGCCACCAGTGCGGCAGATACGCAGTATTTT | TRBV24-1 | NA | TRBJ2-3 | NA | 11
CASSRTGNTGELFF | TGTGCCAGCAGTAGGACAGGGAACACCGGGGAGCTGTTTTTT | TRBV6-2/TRBV6-3 | TRBD1 | TRBJ2-2 | NA | 14
CASSAAGGSTDTQYF | TGTGCCAGCAGCGCCGCGGGAGGGAGCACAGATACGCAGTATTTT | TRBV21-1 | NA | TRBJ2-3 | NA | 15
CASSKASSDGQGHTEAFF | TGTGCCAGCAGCAAAGCCTCTTCCGATGGGCAGGGCCACACTGAAGCTTTCTTT | TRBV21-1 | NA | TRBJ1-1 | NA | 18
CASSQVPEEDTIYF | TGTGCCAGCAGCCAAGTGCCAGAAGAAGACACCATATATTTT | TRBV3-1/TRBV3-2 | NA | TRBJ1-3 | NA | 14
CASKRQGAGKLFF | TGTGCCAGCAAGAGACAGGGGGCGGGGAAACTGTTTTTT | TRBV2 | TRBD1 | TRBJ1-4 | NA | 13
CASYPRPGNEQYF | TGTGCCAGTTATCCCCGCCCGGGAAACGAGCAGTACTTC | TRBV2 | NA | TRBJ2-7 | once | 13
CASSLATPSSGNTIYF | TGTGCCAGCAGCTTAGCGACTCCCAGCTCTGGAAACACCATATATTTT | TRBV7-9 | NA | TRBJ1-3 | NA | 16
CAWRSRTGLYSPLHF | TGTGCCTGGAGGTCCCGGACAGGGCTTTATTCACCCCTCCACTTT | TRBV30 | TRBD1 | TRBJ1-6 | NA | 15
CAISEDFRTSDKLFF | TGTGCCATCAGTGAAGACTTCCGGACATCGGATAAACTGTTTTTT | TRBV10-3 | NA | TRBJ1-4 | NA | 15
CASSPGWYEQYF | TGTGCCAGCAGCCCCGGTTGGTACGAGCAGTACTTC | TRBV6-6 | NA | TRBJ2-7 | NA | 12
CASSQGQGNTGELFF | TGTGCCAGCAGCCAGGGACAGGGGAACACCGGGGAGCTGTTTTTT | TRBV14 | TRBD1 | TRBJ2-2 | NA | 15
CASTGTSANNEQFF | TGTGCCAGCACCGGGACTAGCGCTAACAATGAGCAGTTCTTC | TRBV9 | TRBD2 | TRBJ2-1 | NA | 14
CASSRTGGVVNTEAFF | TGCGCCAGCAGCCGAACAGGGGGTGTCGTGAACACTGAAGCTTTCTTT | TRBV5-1 | TRBD1 | TRBJ1-1 | NA | 16
CASSPTRMVNEQFF | TGTGCCAGCAGCCCGACTAGAATGGTCAATGAGCAGTTCTTC | TRBV7-9 | NA | TRBJ2-1 | few | 14
CARKDRDTEAFF | TGTGCCAGAAAGGACAGGGACACTGAAGCTTTCTTT | TRBV7-5 | NA | TRBJ1-1 | NA | 12
CASSLTPPGVYNSPLHF | TGTGCCAGCAGCTTAACCCCCCCGGGGGTGTATAATTCACCCCTCCACTTT | TRBV11-2 | NA | TRBJ1-6 | NA | 17
CASTSRTGTYEQYF | TGTGCCAGCACCTCACGGACAGGGACCTACGAGCAGTACTTC | TRBV28 | TRBD1 | TRBJ2-7 | NA | 14
CASSQDLPRVSNQPQHF | TGTGCCAGCAGCCAAGATTTACCCAGGGTTAGCAATCAGCCCCAGCATTTT | TRBV4-2 | NA | TRBJ1-5 | NA | 17